This T cell receptor (beta chain) was captured in a study of human T cells and chemical hapten exposure. Study context: Application of 0.01% DPC to the upper back was done by patch test, with a reading at 6 days. Small volume differences among pooled libraries mainly caused per-sample TCR yield variation.

The time point denotes: patch test 2, 6 weeks after DPC sensitization. Noted treatment: therapeutic diphenylcyclopropenone sensitization with weekly scalp DPC. The donor pool consisted of alopecia patients aged 18 to 70 years, considered suitable for DPC. The CDR3 is 14 residues long. Unmatched junction bases numbered 3, after V lost 6 bases and J lost 4 bases. Germline assignment: CDR1 SGHTA and CDR2 FQGTGA. MiXCR, applied by TCRdb to the RACE reads, yields one record per CDR3 protein. Of about 140,000 distinct CDR3 sequences listed, 12% are singletons. This TCR was recovered from a woman in her fifties or sixties with alopecia areata. Some clones in this sample may be carry-over from other donors' samples. The V and J genes are TRBV7-3 and TRBJ2-3; 11 nucleotides match TRBD2. Sequences were derived from whole blood, sampled in connection with sensitization to the hapten diphenylcyclopropenone (DPC). The CDR3 nucleotides are TGTGCCAGCAGATTAGCGGGAGGGTCAGATACGCAGTATTTT. It codes for CASRLAGGSDTQYF.